Listed below are T cell receptor beta chains from one sample, sequenced in a study of blood T cell repertoires in COVID-19. Sequenced by immunoSEQ multiplex PCR; TCRdb stores in-frame clones only, minus some. The sample records fewer than 50,000 clones, around 77% being singletons. Sequences were obtained from peripheral blood. The receptor source for this set is an elderly man with active or convalescent COVID-19. The CDR3 runs from the conserved cysteine through the conserved F or W. Each record gives: clone size, V gene, CDR3 length, J gene, D gene, CDR3 DNA, CDR3 protein. D genes are given only for firm matches. Only part of the rows carry a size: once, few, many, or a class if the clone is expanded.

size: NA
V: TRBV27
length: 15
J: TRBJ2-1
D: TRBD2
DNA: TGTGCCAGCACCCTCCTAGCGGGAGACCACAATGAGCAGTTCTTC
CDR3: CASTLLAGDHNEQFF

size: NA
V: TRBV6-1
length: 18
J: TRBJ2-2
D: NA
DNA: TGTGCCAGCAGTGAAGAGTGGGGGGGGGCACGGAACACCGGGGAGCTGTTTTTT
CDR3: CASSEEWGGARNTGELFF

size: once
V: TRBV7-6
length: 13
J: TRBJ2-5
D: NA
DNA: TGTGCCAGCAGCTTAGGGACATTAGAGACCCAGTACTTC
CDR3: CASSLGTLETQYF

size: NA
V: TRBV28
length: 14
J: TRBJ1-6
D: TRBD1
DNA: TGTGCCAGCAGTTCGGGAGACAGGGATTCACCCCTCCACTTT
CDR3: CASSSGDRDSPLHF

size: NA
V: TRBV5-1
length: 14
J: TRBJ1-2
D: TRBD1
DNA: TGCGCCAGCAGCTTGTCGCAACAGGGGGACGGCTACACCTTC
CDR3: CASSLSQQGDGYTF

size: NA
V: TRBV11-2
length: 15
J: TRBJ2-1
D: TRBD2
DNA: TGTGCCAGCAGCTTACTAGCGGGGGGGATAAATGAGCAGTTCTTC
CDR3: CASSLLAGGINEQFF

size: NA
V: TRBV7-8
length: 15
J: TRBJ1-1
D: NA
DNA: TGTGCCAGCTCCGTGAGCGGACGGCAGAACACTGAAGCTTTCTTT
CDR3: CASSVSGRQNTEAFF

size: NA
V: TRBV28
length: 17
J: TRBJ2-1
D: NA
DNA: TGTGCCAGTCCATCGAGCGACGGGAGTACCTCCTACAATGAGCAGTTCTTC
CDR3: CASPSSDGSTSYNEQFF

size: NA
V: TRBV19
length: 13
J: TRBJ1-5
D: TRBD1
DNA: TGTGCCAGTAGTGGGGACAGGGCCCAGCCCCAGCATTTT
CDR3: CASSGDRAQPQHF

size: many
V: TRBV24-1
length: 14
J: TRBJ1-1
D: TRBD1
DNA: TGTGCCACCAGCCCCACAGGGGAAGGCACTGAAGCTTTCTTT
CDR3: CATSPTGEGTEAFF

size: NA
V: TRBV30
length: 13
J: TRBJ1-1
D: TRBD1
DNA: TGTGCCTGCTCCGCGACAGGGGTCCGCGGAGCTTTCTTT
CDR3: CACSATGVRGAFF

size: NA
V: TRBV7-2
length: 16
J: TRBJ2-1
D: TRBD1
DNA: TGTGCCAGCAGCCCGACAGGGATAGGATCCTACAATGAGCAGTTCTTC
CDR3: CASSPTGIGSYNEQFF

size: NA
V: TRBV7-3
length: 17
J: TRBJ2-3
D: TRBD1
DNA: TGTGCCAGCAGCTTAACGTTGACAGGGGTTAGCACAGATACGCAGTATTTT
CDR3: CASSLTLTGVSTDTQYF

size: NA
V: TRBV4-3
length: 18
J: TRBJ2-1
D: TRBD2
DNA: TGCGCCAGCAGCCAAGAGTGGCTGCGGGGGGGCCATTCGAGTGAGCAGTTCTTC
CDR3: CASSQEWLRGGHSSEQFF

size: NA
V: TRBV4-1
length: 15
J: TRBJ1-4
D: NA
DNA: TGCGCCAGCAGCCAAGGAGCTGGTACTAATGAAAAACTGTTTTTT
CDR3: CASSQGAGTNEKLFF

size: few
V: TRBV7-9
length: 15
J: TRBJ2-7
D: TRBD2
DNA: TGTGCCAGCAGCGACCGACTAGCGGGAAACTACGAGCAGTACTTC
CDR3: CASSDRLAGNYEQYF

size: NA
V: TRBV7-2
length: 14
J: TRBJ1-1
D: NA
DNA: TGTGCCAGCAGCTTCACCTGGGCAGTCACTGAAGCTTTCTTT
CDR3: CASSFTWAVTEAFF

size: NA
V: TRBV19
length: 11
J: TRBJ2-3
D: NA
DNA: TGTGCCAGTGGGAGCTCCAGAACGCAGTATTTT
CDR3: CASGSSRTQYF

size: NA
V: TRBV9
length: 13
J: TRBJ1-1
D: NA
DNA: TGTGCCAGCAGCGCCGGGAGATCCACTGAAGCTTTCTTT
CDR3: CASSAGRSTEAFF

size: NA
V: TRBV23-1
length: 16
J: TRBJ1-5
D: TRBD1
DNA: TGCGCCAGCAGTCCTGGACAGGGAGCCGGCAATCAGCCCCAGCATTTT
CDR3: CASSPGQGAGNQPQHF

size: NA
V: TRBV28
length: 16
J: TRBJ2-1
D: TRBD2
DNA: TGTGCCAGCAGTTCCTCCGGGACTAGCGGGATGGGGGAGCAGTTCTTC
CDR3: CASSSSGTSGMGEQFF

size: NA
V: TRBV5-1
length: 15
J: TRBJ2-7
D: NA
DNA: TGCGCCAGCAGCTTGGCGGGACTCCACTCCTACGAGCAGTACTTC
CDR3: CASSLAGLHSYEQYF

size: NA
V: TRBV7-3
length: 14
J: TRBJ2-3
D: TRBD1
DNA: TGTGCCAGCAGCTCGGGACAGGGTACAGATACGCAGTATTTT
CDR3: CASSSGQGTDTQYF

size: NA
V: TRBV6-5
length: 14
J: TRBJ1-1
D: NA
DNA: TGTGCCAGCGGGGCCCACCAGTATGGCACTGAAGCTTTCTTT
CDR3: CASGAHQYGTEAFF

size: NA
V: TRBV5-4
length: 14
J: TRBJ2-7
D: TRBD1
DNA: TGTGCCAGCAGCTTTGACAGGGGGTTAGGCGAGCAGTACTTC
CDR3: CASSFDRGLGEQYF

size: NA
V: TRBV28
length: 15
J: TRBJ2-2
D: NA
DNA: TGTGCCAGCAGTTTACCGGCAGGGCGATCCGGGGAGCTGTTTTTT
CDR3: CASSLPAGRSGELFF

size: NA
V: TRBV28
length: 11
J: TRBJ2-1
D: NA
DNA: TGTGCCAGCCTCACCCGGGATGAGCAGTTCTTC
CDR3: CASLTRDEQFF

size: NA
V: TRBV5-1
length: 14
J: TRBJ2-3
D: TRBD2
DNA: TGCGCCAGCAGGGGCGGGAGGAACACAGATACGCAGTATTTT
CDR3: CASRGGRNTDTQYF

size: NA
V: TRBV27
length: 15
J: TRBJ2-1
D: TRBD1
DNA: TGTGCCAGCAGAGAGGACAGGGGATACTACAATGAGCAGTTCTTC
CDR3: CASREDRGYYNEQFF

size: NA
V: TRBV6-4
length: 17
J: TRBJ2-7
D: NA
DNA: TGTGCCAGCAGTCCCCCCGGGGGGCGTGAGCCCCCTTACGAGCAGTACTTC
CDR3: CASSPPGGREPPYEQYF

size: NA
V: TRBV2
length: 16
J: TRBJ1-5
D: TRBD1
DNA: TGTGCCAGCAGTGAAGGCGGAGCAGGGGGTTCGGGCCCCCAGCATTTT
CDR3: CASSEGGAGGSGPQHF

size: NA
V: TRBV30
length: 16
J: TRBJ1-1
D: TRBD1
DNA: TGTGCCTGGAGTGTCGGTCCAACAGGGGTGAACACTGAAGCTTTCTTT
CDR3: CAWSVGPTGVNTEAFF

size: NA
V: TRBV9
length: 15
J: TRBJ1-1
D: NA
DNA: TGTGCCAGCAGCGTAGGGGTAGGGGGTGGCACTGAAGCTTTCTTT
CDR3: CASSVGVGGGTEAFF

size: once
V: TRBV24-1
length: 16
J: TRBJ2-2
D: NA
DNA: TGTGCCACCAGCCCGATCGGAGGGGATTACACCGGGGAGCTGTTTTTT
CDR3: CATSPIGGDYTGELFF

size: once
V: TRBV28
length: 15
J: TRBJ2-3
D: TRBD1
DNA: TGTGCCAGCAGTCCTCATGACAGGGCACAGGATACGCAGTATTTT
CDR3: CASSPHDRAQDTQYF

size: NA
V: TRBV30
length: 13
J: TRBJ1-5
D: NA
DNA: TGTGCCTGGGAGGACGGGGTCGGTCAGCCCCAGCATTTT
CDR3: CAWEDGVGQPQHF

size: NA
V: TRBV5-1
length: 16
J: TRBJ2-1
D: TRBD2
DNA: TGCGCCAGCAGCTTGGCGGGGGGAAATAAGGACAATGAGCAGTTCTTC
CDR3: CASSLAGGNKDNEQFF

size: few
V: TRBV7-9
length: 15
J: TRBJ2-1
D: NA
DNA: TGTGCCAGCAGACAGACTAGATTGGATGAGAATGAGCAGTTCTTC
CDR3: CASRQTRLDENEQFF

size: NA
V: TRBV18
length: 17
J: TRBJ2-6
D: TRBD2
DNA: TGTGCCAGCTCACCACTAGCGGGGGGCTCTGGGGCCAACGTCCTGACTTTC
CDR3: CASSPLAGGSGANVLTF

size: NA
V: TRBV28
length: 14
J: TRBJ1-2
D: TRBD1
DNA: TGTGCCAGCAGTCAGTGGACAGGGGTCTATGGCTACACCTTC
CDR3: CASSQWTGVYGYTF

size: NA
V: TRBV3-1/TRBV3-2
length: 13
J: TRBJ1-1
D: TRBD1
DNA: TGTGCCAGCAGCCAACAGGGGGCTATTGAAGCTTTCTTT
CDR3: CASSQQGAIEAFF

size: NA
V: TRBV19
length: 14
J: TRBJ2-7
D: TRBD1
DNA: TGTGTCAGTAGTATCCGACAGGGCTGGGGTGAGCAGTACTTC
CDR3: CVSSIRQGWGEQYF

size: NA
V: TRBV28
length: 14
J: TRBJ1-5
D: NA
DNA: TGTGCCAGCTCGGAGTCCTTTCCCCATCAGCCCCAGCATTTT
CDR3: CASSESFPHQPQHF

size: few
V: TRBV7-9
length: 16
J: TRBJ2-3
D: TRBD2
DNA: TGTGCCAGCAGCCTAACTAGCGGGGGGCCCACAGATACGCAGTATTTT
CDR3: CASSLTSGGPTDTQYF

size: few
V: TRBV7-2
length: 14
J: TRBJ2-2
D: TRBD2
DNA: TGTGCCAGCGGGACTAGCCACCCAGGAGGGGAGCTGTTTTTT
CDR3: CASGTSHPGGELFF

size: NA
V: TRBV13
length: 15
J: TRBJ2-7
D: TRBD1
DNA: TGTGCCAGCAGCCCATCTGGGACAGGGCTGAACGAGCAGTACTTC
CDR3: CASSPSGTGLNEQYF

size: few
V: TRBV5-4
length: 17
J: TRBJ2-7
D: TRBD1
DNA: TGTGCCAGCAGCCGCCCGACCCCCCAGGGGGCTTACTACGAGCAGTACTTC
CDR3: CASSRPTPQGAYYEQYF

size: NA
V: TRBV5-6
length: 16
J: TRBJ2-7
D: TRBD2
DNA: TGTGCCAGCAGCTTGGGACTAGCGGGGGCTGCCTACGAGCAGTACTTC
CDR3: CASSLGLAGAAYEQYF

size: NA
V: TRBV6-6
length: 12
J: TRBJ1-1
D: NA
DNA: TGTGCCAGCAGTTACGGACAAACTGAAGCTTTCTTT
CDR3: CASSYGQTEAFF

size: NA
V: TRBV27
length: 14
J: TRBJ1-3
D: NA
DNA: TGTGCCAGCAGTGCGGGGGTTACTGGAAACACCATATATTTT
CDR3: CASSAGVTGNTIYF

size: NA
V: TRBV15
length: 13
J: TRBJ1-1
D: NA
DNA: TGTGCCACCAGCCCTGCCGGGAACACTGAAGCTTTCTTT
CDR3: CATSPAGNTEAFF

size: NA
V: TRBV24-1
length: 18
J: TRBJ2-1
D: TRBD2
DNA: TGTGCCACCAGTGATTTAGGGGGAGCGGGAGGGAATCGAAATGAGCAGTTCTTC
CDR3: CATSDLGGAGGNRNEQFF

size: NA
V: TRBV6-5
length: 15
J: TRBJ2-2
D: TRBD1
DNA: TGTGCCAGCAGTTACTCGGGACAGGGAACCGGGGAGCTGTTTTTT
CDR3: CASSYSGQGTGELFF

size: NA
V: TRBV2
length: 14
J: TRBJ2-3
D: TRBD2
DNA: TGTGCCACCAACCTAGCGGGAGGTCCGGATACGCAGTATTTT
CDR3: CATNLAGGPDTQYF

size: NA
V: TRBV7-3
length: 13
J: TRBJ1-6
D: NA
DNA: TGTGCCAGCAGCTCGACAGATGGGTCACCCCTCCACTTT
CDR3: CASSSTDGSPLHF

size: NA
V: TRBV29-1
length: 12
J: TRBJ2-7
D: NA
DNA: TGCAGCGTTGACAGGGGTCGCTACGAGCAGTACTTC
CDR3: CSVDRGRYEQYF

size: NA
V: TRBV29-1
length: 18
J: TRBJ2-1
D: NA
DNA: TGCAGCGTTGAAGGGACCCAAATTCCCCAGGGGATCTACAATGAGCAGTTCTTC
CDR3: CSVEGTQIPQGIYNEQFF